In this sample, the clone carrying this TCR beta chain turned up many times. This CDR3 is built from 15 residues. Germline V gene sequence: CDR1 MNHEY, CDR2 SMNVEV (reference sequence). V was clipped by 0 bases and J by 4 bases, with 12 bases between them. The record originates from a study of T-cell reconstitution after alpha-beta-depleted transplantation in children. Preparation of the TCRbeta library involved a method that used unique molecular identifiers. MiXCR was run by TCRdb on the PCR reads, yielding one entry per CDR3 protein. The sample consists of roughly 280,000 distinct CDR3 sequences, roughly 12% of them appearing once.

The sample in question was peripheral blood, obtained 180 days after TCRalphabeta/CD19-depleted stem cell transplant. J is TRBJ2-5 and V is TRBV27; D is tentatively TRBD1 or TRBD2 (5 bases each). The sequence came from a male patient aged 2 to 10 who had a stem cell transplant for chronic granulomatous disease, so the T cells may come from the graft donor. The CDR3 bases are TGTGCCAGCAGTTTATCCGGGGCCCGTAGAGAGACCCAGTACTTC. Translating it yields CASSLSGARRETQYF.